Following are 10 T cell receptor beta chains from one sample sequenced in a study of blood T cell repertoires in COVID-19. Only in-frame clones appear in the TCRdb table, and some are missing; sequencing was by immunoSEQ multiplex PCR. This sample carries approximately 250,000 clones, approximately 90% of them seen once, and the ten largest clones take 2% to 2.5%. Sequencing was done on a sample of PBMCs or T cells enriched from blood (not recorded which). All receptors derive from a woman aged 60-75 years in a cohort exposed to, infected with or recovered from COVID-19 (not recorded which).

The chain combines TRBV7-8 with TRBJ2-7; D gene uncertain. Between the trimmed V and J ends, which lost 1 base and 3 bases, there was a span of 25 bases. Germline values: CDR1 SGHVS, CDR2 FQNEAQ. This CDR3 spans 19 amino acids. Here the CDR3 reads CASSLVGSVQSLNIYEQYF. In DNA form, the CDR3 reads TGTGCCAGCAGCTTAGTAGGCAGCGTGCAGTCTCTCAATATCTACGAGCAGTACTTC.

V and J are TRBV29-1 and TRBJ1-2; TRBD1 is a possible D gene (5 bases). From germline, CDR1 is SQVTM and CDR2 ANQGSEA. V lost 0 bases to trimming and J lost 1 base, with 33 bases between them. CDR3 length: 22 amino acids. CDR3 in DNA: TGCAGCGTTGAAGATGTTAACGCAGGGTGGACAAATCTAGAACCACTTAACTATGGCTACACCTTC. Amino acid sequence: CSVEDVNAGWTNLEPLNYGYTF.

The chain uses TRBV19 and TRBJ1-2, with D perhaps TRBD1 (5 bases). V was cut by 2 bases and J by 4 bases, with 11 bases left in between. The CDR3 extends over 14 amino acids. CDR1 LNHDA and CDR2 SQIVND come from the germline V gene (reference sequence). The CDR3 is CASSITAGRYGYTF. In DNA, the CDR3 is TGTGCCAGTAGTATAACGGCAGGGCGCTATGGCTACACCTTC. Filled out from reference TRBV19 and TRBJ1-2, the complete variable domain reads DGGITQSPKYLFRKEGQNVTLSCEQNLNHDAMYWYRQDPGQGLRLIYYSQIVNDFQKGDIAEGYSVSREKKESFPLTVTSAQKNPTAFYLCASSITAGRYGYTFGSGTRLTVV.

The J gene is TRBJ2-7, the V gene TRBV10-2; tentative D call: TRBD1 (5 bases). CDR3 length equals 12 residues. Trimming pared 6 bases from V and 0 bases from J, leaving 6 bases between. Germline loops: CDR1 WSHSY, CDR2 SAAADI. Written as DNA, the CDR3 is TGCGCCAGCAGGGACACCTCCTACGAGCAGTACTTC. It yields the protein CASRDTSYEQYF.

V is TRBV4-2 and J is TRBJ2-1; TRBD1 might be the D (5 bases). In germline, CDR1 is LGHNA, CDR2 YNFKEQ. Deletions cut 0 bases from V and 0 bases from J, with 15 bases between. This CDR3 has 18 amino acids. The CDR3 DNA sequence: TGTGCCAGCAGCCAAGAAGGGGCCCTTAGGGGCTCCTACAATGAGCAGTTCTTC. The encoded protein is CASSQEGALRGSYNEQFF.

The chain links TRBV30 to TRBJ2-7; a weak D match, TRBD2 (5 bases). This CDR3 has 15 residues. Trimming cost V 2 bases and J 4 bases, with 18 bases left between them. The germline V gene has CDR1 GTSNPN and CDR2 SVGIG (reference sequence). The CDR3 nucleotides are TGTGCCTGGAGTAAGTTAACGAGGGATATTTACGAGCAGTACTTC. Its protein is CAWSKLTRDIYEQYF.

The J gene is TRBJ1-1, the V gene TRBV28; weak D call: TRBD1 (6 bases). From germline, CDR1 is MDHEN and CDR2 SYDVKM. The ends were cut back, 2 bases at V and 6 bases at J, with 16 bases in the middle. This CDR3 has 15 residues. CDR3 in amino acids: CASSLLKGVKAEAFF. In nucleotides, the CDR3 is TGTGCCAGCAGTTTACTCAAGGGGGTGAAGGCTGAAGCTTTCTTT. Using reference TRBV28 and TRBJ1-1 for the parts outside the CDR3, the full variable domain is DVKVTQSSRYLVKRTGEKVFLECVQDMDHENMFWYRQDPGLGLRLIYFSYDVKMKEKGDIPEGYSVSREKKERFSLILESASTNQTSMYLCASSLLKGVKAEAFFGQGTRLTVV.

V is TRBV7-2 and J is TRBJ2-5; D is possibly TRBD1 (5 bases). The CDR3 length is 14 residues. Looked up from germline, CDR1 is SGHTA and CDR2 is FQGNSA. The V end was cut by 3 bases, the J end by 5 bases, with 13 bases between. DNA for the CDR3: TGTGCCAGCAGCTTGGTCCCAGGGCTGGAGACCCAGTACTTC. It specifies CASSLVPGLETQYF.

Regarding this clone: Other DNA sequences from this sample encode an identical CDR3 as well. V and J are TRBV30 and TRBJ1-6; 7 bases are a match to TRBD1. Germline-derived CDR1 and CDR2 are GTSNPN and SVGIG (reference sequence). V lost 1 base and J lost 9; bases outside the gene matches: 3. This CDR3 is 13 amino acids long. The DNA for the CDR3 is TGTGCCTGGAGTGGACAGGGCGGTTCACCCCTCCACTTT. It specifies CAWSGQGGSPLHF.

This chain joins TRBV18 and TRBJ2-1; D remains ambiguous. The germline V and J ends were trimmed by 3 bases and 3 bases, with 9 bases remaining between them. This CDR3 spans 14 amino acids. Germline V gene sequence: CDR1 KGHSH, CDR2 LQKENI. CDR3 loop: CASSPNQIYNEQFF. The CDR3 DNA is TGTGCCAGCTCACCTAATCAGATCTACAATGAGCAGTTCTTC.